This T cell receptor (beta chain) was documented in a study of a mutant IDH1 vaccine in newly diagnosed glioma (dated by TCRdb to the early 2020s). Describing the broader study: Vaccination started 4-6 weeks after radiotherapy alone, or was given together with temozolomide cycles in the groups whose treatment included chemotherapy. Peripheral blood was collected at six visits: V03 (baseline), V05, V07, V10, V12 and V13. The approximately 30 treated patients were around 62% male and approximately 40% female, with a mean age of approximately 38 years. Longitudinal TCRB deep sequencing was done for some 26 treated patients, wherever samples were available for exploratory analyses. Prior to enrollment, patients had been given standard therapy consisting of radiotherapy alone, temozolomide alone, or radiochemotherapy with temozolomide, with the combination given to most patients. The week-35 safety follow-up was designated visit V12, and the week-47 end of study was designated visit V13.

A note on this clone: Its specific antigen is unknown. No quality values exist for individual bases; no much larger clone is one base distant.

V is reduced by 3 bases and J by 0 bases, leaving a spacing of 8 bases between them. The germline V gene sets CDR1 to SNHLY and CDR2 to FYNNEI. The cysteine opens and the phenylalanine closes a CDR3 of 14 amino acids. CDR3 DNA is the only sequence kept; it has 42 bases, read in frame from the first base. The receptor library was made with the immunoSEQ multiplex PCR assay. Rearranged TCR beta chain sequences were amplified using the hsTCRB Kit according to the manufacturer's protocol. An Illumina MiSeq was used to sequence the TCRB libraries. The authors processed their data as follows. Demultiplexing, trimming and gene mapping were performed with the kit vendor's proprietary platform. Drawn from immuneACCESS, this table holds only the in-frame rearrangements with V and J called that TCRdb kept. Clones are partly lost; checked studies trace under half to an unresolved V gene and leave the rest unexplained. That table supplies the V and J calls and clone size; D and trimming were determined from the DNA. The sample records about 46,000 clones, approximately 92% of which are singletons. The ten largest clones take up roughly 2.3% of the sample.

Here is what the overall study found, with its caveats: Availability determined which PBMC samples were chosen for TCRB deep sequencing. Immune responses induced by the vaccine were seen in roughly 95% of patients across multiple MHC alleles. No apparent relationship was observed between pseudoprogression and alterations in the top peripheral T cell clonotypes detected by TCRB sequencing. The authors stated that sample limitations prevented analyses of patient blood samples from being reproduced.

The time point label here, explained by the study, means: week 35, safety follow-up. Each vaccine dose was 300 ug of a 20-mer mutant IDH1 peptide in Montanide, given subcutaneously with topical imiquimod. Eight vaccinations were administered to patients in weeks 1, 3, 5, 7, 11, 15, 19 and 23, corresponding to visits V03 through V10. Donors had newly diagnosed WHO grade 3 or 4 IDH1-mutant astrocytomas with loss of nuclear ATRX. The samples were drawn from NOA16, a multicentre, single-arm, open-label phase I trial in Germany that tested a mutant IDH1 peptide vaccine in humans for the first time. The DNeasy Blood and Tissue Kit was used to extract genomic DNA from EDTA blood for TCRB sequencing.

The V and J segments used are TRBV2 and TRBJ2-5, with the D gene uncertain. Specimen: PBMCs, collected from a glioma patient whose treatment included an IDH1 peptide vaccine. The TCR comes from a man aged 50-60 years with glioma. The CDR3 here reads CASSDQQYQETQYF. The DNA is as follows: TGTGCCAGCAGTGACCAACAATACCAAGAGACCCAGTACTTC.